Below, one T cell receptor (beta chain) is given with its context. Its antigen remains unidentified. Base qualities were left out, and no much larger clone turns up one base away. This entry belongs to a study of CD8 T cells in ankylosing spondylitis (dated by TCRdb to about 2017). As for the study more broadly: To find TCR variants linked to disease, the study profiled T cell receptor beta repertoires in ankylosing spondylitis patients and healthy donors. Peripheral blood samples were taken, and synovial fluid was additionally collected from ankylosing spondylitis patients. The full study cohort was made up of over 20 ankylosing spondylitis patients and around 100 healthy donors. Points the paper makes about the study in general: Some TCR beta motif variants had previously been reported in synovial fluid and blood of reactive arthritis patients, which suggested common disease-initiation mechanisms. The disease-linked clones showed a CD8+ phenotype and occurred at relatively low frequencies in peripheral blood. A TCR beta motif made up of several highly homologous amino acid variants appeared to be characteristic of blood from ankylosing spondylitis patients. Significant enrichment of the disease-linked clones was reported in matched synovial fluid samples from ankylosing spondylitis patients.

TCRdb records Illumina HiSeq 2500 as the sequencer. Quantitative 5'-RACE with molecular barcodes was used to prepare TCR beta libraries. As for the original processing: A new computational method based on a probabilistic model of VDJ rearrangement was used to identify disease-linked TCR variants. In TCRdb, the public reads were trimmed at Q25 with fastp and aligned with MiXCR, with productive beta chains retained. Here each entry gathers all rows of one CDR3 protein and keeps the most common genes and DNA. The V and J calls reflect TCRdb's pipeline rather than the authors' work. Counted in this sample were 450,000 or so distinct CDR3 sequences; approximately 26% of them appeared once. The ten largest clones take up roughly 1% of the sample. The V end loses 1 base and the J end loses 2 bases, and a stretch of 10 bases separates them. The germline V gene supplies CDR1 KGHSH and CDR2 LQKENI. The CDR3 sequence holds 15 residues, the cysteine and phenylalanine included. Of the read, only the CDR3 DNA is kept; its 45 bases are in frame from base 1.

The chain joins TRBV18 to TRBJ2-3; the best D guess is TRBD1, with 6 bases matching. Sequencing was done on a sample of blood, either unsorted or a sorted T cell fraction (not recorded which). The TCR was taken from a male donor with ankylosing spondylitis. The CDR3 reads as follows: CASSPRDRTTDTQYF. The DNA reads TGTGCCAGCTCACCACGAGACAGGACCACAGATACGCAGTATTTT.